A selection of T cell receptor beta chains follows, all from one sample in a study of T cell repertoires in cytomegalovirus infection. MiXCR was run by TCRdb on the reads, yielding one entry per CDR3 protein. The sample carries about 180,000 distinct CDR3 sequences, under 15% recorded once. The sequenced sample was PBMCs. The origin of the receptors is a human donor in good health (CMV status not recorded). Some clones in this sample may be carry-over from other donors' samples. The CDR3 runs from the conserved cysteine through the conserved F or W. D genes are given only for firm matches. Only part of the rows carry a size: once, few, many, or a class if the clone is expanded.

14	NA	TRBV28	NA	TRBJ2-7	TGTGCCATCAGCCGTAGCGAGATAGACTACGAGCAGTACTTC	CAISRSEIDYEQYF
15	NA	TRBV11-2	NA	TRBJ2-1	TGTGCCAGCAGCCCCGCGGGGAACTCCTACAATGAGCAGTTCTTC	CASSPAGNSYNEQFF
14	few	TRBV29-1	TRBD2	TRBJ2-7	TGCAGCGTTGCCGGACTAGCGGGAGTAGGCGAGCAGTACTTC	CSVAGLAGVGEQYF
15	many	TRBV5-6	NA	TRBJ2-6	TGTGCCAGCAGCTTGGGCAGCTCTGGGGCCAACGTCCTGACTTTC	CASSLGSSGANVLTF
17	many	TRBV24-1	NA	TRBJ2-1	TGTGCCACCAGTGATACCGACGGTAGATTCCCTATCTATGAGCAGTTCTTC	CATSDTDGRFPIYEQFF
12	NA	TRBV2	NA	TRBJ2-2	TGTGCCAGCAGTCCGGAGGCCGGGGAGCTGTTTTTT	CASSPEAGELFF
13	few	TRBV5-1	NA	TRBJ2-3	TGCGCCAGCAGCCCCCAGGGGCTAGATACGCAGTATTTT	CASSPQGLDTQYF
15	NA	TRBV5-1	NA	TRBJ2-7	TGCGCCAGATCCGGGGGTAGGGGAAGCTCCTACGAGCAGTACTTC	CARSGGRGSSYEQYF
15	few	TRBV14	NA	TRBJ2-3	TGTGCCAGCAGCCAAAGTACAGGTTACACAGATACGCAGTATTTT	CASSQSTGYTDTQYF
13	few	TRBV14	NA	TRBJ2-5	TGTGCCAGCAGCCAAAGGCTTCAAGAGACCCAGTACTTC	CASSQRLQETQYF
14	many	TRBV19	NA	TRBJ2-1	TGTGCCAGTAGTGACGGGGGGCTTGGGGATGAGCAGTTCTTC	CASSDGGLGDEQFF
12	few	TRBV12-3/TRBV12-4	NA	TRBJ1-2	TGTGCCAGCAGTTTAATGGGGCCTGGCTACACCTTC	CASSLMGPGYTF
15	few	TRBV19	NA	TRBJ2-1	TGTGCCAGTACCCCCCACCGACGAGCATACAATGAGCAGTTCTTC	CASTPHRRAYNEQFF
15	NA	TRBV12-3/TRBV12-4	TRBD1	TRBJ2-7	TGTGCCAGCAACCAGGGACAGGGCCTATCCTACGAGCAGTACTTC	CASNQGQGLSYEQYF
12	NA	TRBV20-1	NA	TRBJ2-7	TGCAGTGCTTGGCGAACTGCCTACGAGCAGTACTTC	CSAWRTAYEQYF
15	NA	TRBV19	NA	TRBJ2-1	TGTGCCAGTAGTATAGGGACGGGAGCGGTGGGTGAGCAGTTCTTC	CASSIGTGAVGEQFF
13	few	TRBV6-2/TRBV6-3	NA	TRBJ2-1	TGTGCCAGCATGGAACTAGCCGCCGGGGAGCAGTTCTTC	CASMELAAGEQFF
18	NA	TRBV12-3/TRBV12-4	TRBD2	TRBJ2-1	TGTGCCAGCAGTTTAGTTGCTAGCGGGGGGGGCGTCCCCCATGAGCAGTTCTTC	CASSLVASGGGVPHEQFF
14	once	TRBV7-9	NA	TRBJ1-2	TGTGCCAGCAGCTTAGGACTTGGAACGAGGGGCTACACCTTC	CASSLGLGTRGYTF
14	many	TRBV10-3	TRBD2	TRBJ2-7	TGTGCCATCAGAGAGCGGGAGGCCCCTGGCGAGCAGTACTTC	CAIREREAPGEQYF
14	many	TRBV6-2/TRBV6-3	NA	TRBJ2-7	TGTGCCAGCAGTCCGACTGGGTTGTCCTACGAGCAGTACTTC	CASSPTGLSYEQYF
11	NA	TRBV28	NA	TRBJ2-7	TGTGCCAGCTGGGGTCCGGGCGAGCAGTACTTC	CASWGPGEQYF
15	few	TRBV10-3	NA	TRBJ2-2	TGTGCCATCAGTGACTCGTTATTATCCAGCGGGGAGCTGTTTTTT	CAISDSLLSSGELFF
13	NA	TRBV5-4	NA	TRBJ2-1	TGTGCCAGCAGCTTTGATAGCGGAGATGAGCAGTTCTTC	CASSFDSGDEQFF
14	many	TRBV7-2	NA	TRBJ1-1	TGTGCCAGCAGCCCGGGGGGGGTAGGCACTGAAGCTTTCTTT	CASSPGGVGTEAFF
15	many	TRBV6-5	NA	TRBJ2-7	TGTGCCAGCAGTTACTCTACCGACAGACAATACGAGCAGTACTTC	CASSYSTDRQYEQYF
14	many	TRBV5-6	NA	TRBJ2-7	TGTGCCAGCAGCCCCATCTGGAATATCTACGAGCAGTACTTC	CASSPIWNIYEQYF
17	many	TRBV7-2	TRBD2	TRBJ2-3	TGTGCCAGCAGCTTTCGGCGGGAGGGTTTGGGCACAGATACGCAGTATTTT	CASSFRREGLGTDTQYF
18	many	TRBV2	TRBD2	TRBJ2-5	TGTGCCAGCATCTTAAGCGGGGGGGCCGAGAAGTTAAGGGAGACCCAGTACTTC	CASILSGGAEKLRETQYF
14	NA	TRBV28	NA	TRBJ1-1	TGTGCCAGCAGTTTATGGGGGGCTACCACTGAAGCTTTCTTT	CASSLWGATTEAFF
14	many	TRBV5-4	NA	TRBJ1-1	TGTGCCAGCAGCGGGCTGTCGAGGAACACTGAAGCTTTCTTT	CASSGLSRNTEAFF
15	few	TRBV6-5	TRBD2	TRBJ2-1	TGTGCCAGCAGTTACTCTTCGCGGGAGGGAAAGCAACAGTTCTTC	CASSYSSREGKQQFF
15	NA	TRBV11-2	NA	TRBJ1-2	TGTGCCAGCAGCTTAGGAACAGGCGGATACTATGGCTACACCTTC	CASSLGTGGYYGYTF
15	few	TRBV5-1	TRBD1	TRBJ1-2	TGCGCCAGCAGCTTGGAAGGGACAGGGAAGTGGGGCTACACCTTC	CASSLEGTGKWGYTF
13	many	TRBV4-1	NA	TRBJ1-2	TGCGCCAGCAGCCACCCGAGGGGGGTTGGCTACACCTTC	CASSHPRGVGYTF
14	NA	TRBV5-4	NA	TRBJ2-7	TGTGCCAGCAGCTTGAGGCGGGGTTTAAACGAGCAGTACTTC	CASSLRRGLNEQYF
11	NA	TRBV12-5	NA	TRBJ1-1	TGTGCTAGTTCAGAAAACACTGAAGCTTTCTTT	CASSENTEAFF
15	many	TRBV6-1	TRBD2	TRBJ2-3	TGTGCCGGGAAGACTAGCGGGATTGCTACAGATACGCAGTATTTT	CAGKTSGIATDTQYF
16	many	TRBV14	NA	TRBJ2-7	TGTGCCAGCAGCCAAGATGGAGGGACAGCACTTAACGAGCAGTACTTC	CASSQDGGTALNEQYF
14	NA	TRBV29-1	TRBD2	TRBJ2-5	TGCAGCGTTGAACGGCTAGCGGGAGTAGAGACCCAGTACTTC	CSVERLAGVETQYF
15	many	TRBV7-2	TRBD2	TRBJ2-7	TGTGCCAGCAGCCCAGGCCAGGGACTAGCGGGAGAGCAGTACTTC	CASSPGQGLAGEQYF
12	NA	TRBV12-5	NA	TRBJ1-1	TGTGCTAGTGGTTTGAACAACCTTGAAGCTTTCTTT	CASGLNNLEAFF
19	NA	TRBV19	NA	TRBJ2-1	TGTGCCAGTAGTATAGATCTTCCGGGGGCCCATAGCTCCTACAATGAGCAGTTCTTC	CASSIDLPGAHSSYNEQFF
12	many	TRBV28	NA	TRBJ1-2	TGTGCCAGCAGCCAACGGGCCAGTGGCTACACCTTC	CASSQRASGYTF
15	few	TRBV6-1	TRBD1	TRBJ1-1	TGTGCCAGCAGGCCCGACAGGGGGCAAAACACTGAAGCTTTCTTT	CASRPDRGQNTEAFF
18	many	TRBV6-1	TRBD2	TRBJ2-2	TGTGCCAGCAGCCGATCGATACTAGCGGGCAGGAACACCGGGGAGCTGTTTTTT	CASSRSILAGRNTGELFF
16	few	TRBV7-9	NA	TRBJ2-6	TGTGCCAGCAGCTTTGACAGACCAGCTGGGGCCAACGTCCTGACTTTC	CASSFDRPAGANVLTF
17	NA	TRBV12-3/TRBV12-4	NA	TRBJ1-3	TGTGCCAGCAGTCGTTCGGGGGGCGAGAGCTCTGGAAACACCATATATTTT	CASSRSGGESSGNTIYF